The source of this T cell receptor beta chain is a study of CD4 T cells in relation to SARS-CoV-2 and coronaviruses. At the level of the study: After about nine days of antigen culture, PBMC TCR beta CDR3s were sequenced. Crossreactive spike epitopes shared across donors were mapped to their HLA restriction.

Repertoires were generated with immunoSEQ multiplex PCR, while TCRdb's copy carries only in-frame clones and drops some. Of 20,000 to 25,000 clones detected, under 85% appear once; the ten largest clones hold about 17%. Before the COVID-19 pandemic, during about 2010-2018, CD4+ T cells were taken from unexposed donors. Isolation of CD4+ T cells took place after approximately eleven days in culture. Cells permitting, SARS-CoV-2 S/N and four cold-coronavirus spikes were tested on unexposed-donor CD4+ T cells. Fresh IL-2 medium replaced half the medium on days 3 and 7. As regards this clone: Antigen: not known.

The CDR3 is 14 residues long. Trimming cost V 5 bases and J 8 bases; bases outside gene matches: 5. The germline gives CDR1 LNHNV, CDR2 YYDKDF (reference sequence). This clonotype originated in a human donor in good health. J is TRBJ2-1 and V is TRBV15, with 11 bases lining up with TRBD2. Material for sequencing was CD4+ T cells from PBMCs, cultured in vitro. The chain's CDR3 is CATSSSLAGDEQFF. The CDR3 coding sequence is TGTGCCACCAGCTCTTCACTAGCGGGAGATGAGCAGTTCTTC.